Each of the 8 T cell receptor beta chains below was sequenced from the same sample in a study of blood T cell repertoires in COVID-19 (TCRdb year 2020). Libraries were made using the immunoSEQ multiplex PCR assay. Here the immuneACCESS table is served through TCRdb, limited to in-frame sequences with V and J called. Missing clones are a known gap in these copies; in checked studies unresolved V genes cover under half, and the rest lacks a known reason. Across this sample there are about 140,000 clones, with 79% seen only once. About 3.6% of the sample goes to the ten largest clones. Sequencing used peripheral blood. Source of these receptors: a man aged 55 to 70 with acute or convalescent COVID-19.

V and J are TRBV18 and TRBJ2-1, with 15 bases fitting TRBD2. CDR1 and CDR2 (germline): KGHSH, LQKENI. The CDR3 sequence is 16 residues long. Trimming at V came to 0 bases and at J to 7 bases, leaving 1 base not matched to a gene. The CDR3 sequence is CASSPPGLAGGNEQFF. Here the CDR3 DNA reads TGTGCCAGCTCACCACCGGGACTAGCGGGAGGTAATGAGCAGTTCTTC.

This rearrangement joins TRBV4-2 to TRBJ2-2; D perhaps matches TRBD2 (6 bases). Germline V gene lookup returns CDR1 LGHNA and CDR2 YNFKEQ. There are 16 residues in the CDR3. The V end was cut by 4 bases, the J end by 4 bases, with 16 bases between. The CDR3 DNA follows: TGTGCCAGCAGCCTAACAATGGCCGGGGGCACCGGGGAGCTGTTTTTT. Amino acids: CASSLTMAGGTGELFF.

This rearrangement joins TRBV7-9 to TRBJ1-6; 9 bases agree with TRBD1. With V trimmed by 10 bases and J by 8 bases, 9 bases remained unmatched. CDR1 and CDR2 (germline): SEHNR, FQNEAQ (reference sequence). The CDR3 is made up of 14 amino acids. This CDR3 is CATQGQGKDSPLHF. CDR3 nucleotide sequence: TGTGCCACCCAGGGACAGGGAAAGGATTCACCCCTCCACTTT.

This chain joins TRBV5-6 and TRBJ2-7; the D gene is possibly TRBD2 (6 bases). Germline V gives CDR1 SGHDT, CDR2 YYEEEE. The CDR3 spans 15 residues. With 4 bases removed from V and 2 bases from J, the gap between germline ends came to 16 bases. The chain's CDR3 is CASSAGWGVAYEQYF. CDR3 DNA: TGTGCCAGCAGCGCTGGCTGGGGGGTGGCCTACGAGCAGTACTTC.

This clone was counted only a few times. The chain uses TRBV6-2 or TRBV6-3 and TRBJ1-1, with D perhaps TRBD1 (5 bases). CDR1 MNHEY and CDR2 SVGEGT come from the germline V gene. The CDR3 covers 14 residues. With 2 bases removed from V and 4 bases from J, the gap between germline ends came to 11 bases. CDR3 protein: CASSYLQALTEAFF. Written as DNA, the CDR3 is TGTGCCAGCAGTTACCTACAGGCCCTCACTGAAGCTTTCTTT.

The chain carries TRBV7-2 and TRBJ1-5, with D hard to call. V was clipped by 2 bases and J by 11 bases, with 13 bases between them. The CDR3 is made up of 13 amino acids. The germline CDR1 and CDR2 sequences are SGHTA and FQGNSA. CDR3 sequence reads: CASSLNFDGAQHF. CDR3 nucleotide sequence: TGTGCCAGCAGCTTAAATTTCGACGGGGCCCAGCATTTT.

This CDR3 reads CASSITQGNYGYTF. DNA of the CDR3: TGTGCCAGTAGTATAACACAGGGGAACTATGGCTACACCTTC. V and J are TRBV19 and TRBJ1-2; 7 positions agree with TRBD1. Germline values: CDR1 LNHDA, CDR2 SQIVND (reference sequence). The CDR3 runs to 14 residues. V was pared by 2 bases and J by 2 bases, with 2 bases of the junction left unmatched.

The V call is TRBV18, the J call TRBJ1-3, with TRBD1 matching over 8 bases. Trimming removed 6 bases from V and 9 bases from J; junction bases left unmatched: 4. The CDR3 has 12 residues. Germline V CDR1 and CDR2: KGHSH, LQKENI. CDR3 region: CASSSGTGTIYF. In DNA, the CDR3 is TGTGCCAGCTCGTCCGGGACAGGCACCATATATTTT.